This TCR beta chain originates from a study of OX40 agonist ivuxolimab in advanced cancers. The overall study: Eligibility rules accepted prior anti-PD-1, anti-PD-L1 or anti-CTLA-4 therapy, and 30% to 40% had some.

Assay used: immunoSEQ multiplex PCR; TCRdb lists only in-frame clones, some missing. The repertoire holds about 46,000 clones, with 88% as singletons. The sample consisted of CD4+ or CD8+ T cells sorted from blood, taken in a trial of the OX40 agonist ivuxolimab. The source is an adult with an advanced solid tumor such as melanoma, head and neck, liver or kidney cancer.

CDR3 loop: CASLDRGSREQYF. CDR3 DNA: TGTGCCAGCTTGGACAGGGGGTCTCGCGAGCAGTACTTC. This chain links TRBV6-1 with TRBJ2-7, with 10 positions matching TRBD1. This CDR3 has 13 residues. The germline V gene encodes CDR1 MNHNS and CDR2 SASEGT. V gave up 8 bases and J gave up 6 bases; unmatched junction bases: 7.